This T cell receptor beta chain comes out of a study of identical twins. General study points: Insertion counts were lower in abundant cord blood beta clonotypes, a trend that memory repertoires did not show. Beta out-of-frame sequences showed weaker excess twin sharing. Zero-insertion findings could be partly confounded by invariant cells (MAIT and iNKT cells).

A few counts support this clonotype. Its antigen remains unknown. The ends were cut back, 4 bases at V and 3 bases at J, with 13 bases in the middle. CDR1 and CDR2 (germline): SGDLS, YYNGEE. The CDR3 runs to 14 residues. TCRdb passed the 5' RACE reads through MiXCR, listing each CDR3 protein once. The data contain roughly 280,000 distinct CDR3 sequences, 8% to 9.5% of them seen just once; the ten biggest clones take up roughly 7%. These same records also appear under a second study, on yellow fever vaccine responses in identical twins.

The clonotype originates from a woman aged 18-29 years in good health. The V and J genes are TRBV9 and TRBJ2-5; no clear D. Sequenced material: CD8+ T cells sorted from blood. The CDR3 region has the DNA TGTGCCAGCAGCATGGAGTACAACGAAGAGACCCAGTACTTC. It specifies CASSMEYNEETQYF.